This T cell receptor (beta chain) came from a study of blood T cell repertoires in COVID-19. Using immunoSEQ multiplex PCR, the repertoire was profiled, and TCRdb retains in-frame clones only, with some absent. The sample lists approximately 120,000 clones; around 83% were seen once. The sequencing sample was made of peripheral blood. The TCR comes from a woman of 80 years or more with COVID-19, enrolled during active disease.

This chain's CDR3 is CASSPMGGNEQFF. The CDR3 DNA reads as TGTGCCAGCAGTCCCATGGGGGGGAATGAGCAGTTCTTC. V gene TRBV28 combines with J gene TRBJ2-1; 7 bases fit TRBD2. CDR3 size: 13 residues. Per germline, CDR1 MDHEN and CDR2 SYDVKM. The trim removed 5 bases at V and 7 bases at J, leaving 5 bases unmatched.